This record covers a single T cell receptor (beta chain). This sample stems from a study of blood T cell repertoires in COVID-19. About the research overall: Donors in the United States, Italy and Spain gave samples during acute or convalescent COVID-19. Sources were T cells, B-cell-depleted T cells, or PBMCs; the material itself was cDNA or gDNA.

The authors' processing: Reference gene primer amplification in the assay estimated nucleated cell counts. The repertoire was sequenced with immunoSEQ multiplex PCR; TCRdb's copy has only in-frame clones and lacks some. V, J and clone size are taken as reported in that table, and D and trimming were inferred from the DNA itself. The data contain around 190,000 clones, 88% of them singletons. V dropped 0 bases and J dropped 6 bases, with 14 bases sitting between them. In germline, CDR1 is SGHDN, CDR2 FVKESK. The CDR3 extends over 15 amino acids. Participants reported their clinical history, and cohort assignment relied on those reports.

This TCR derives from a woman aged 18 to 35 who had recovered from COVID-19. The rearrangement uses TRBV14 and TRBJ1-2; TRBD1 is a possible D gene (6 bases). The specimen was PBMCs or T cells enriched from blood (not recorded which). CDR3 coding DNA: TGTGCCAGCAGCCAAGAGGTCCAGGGGATGGATGGCTACACCTTC. It codes for CASSQEVQGMDGYTF.